Given below is one T cell receptor beta chain in context. This CDR3 is 16 amino acids long. Germline CDR1 and CDR2: SGHDT and YYEEEE. Trimming stripped 4 bases from V and 4 bases from J, with 21 bases between. A CD45RA-negative memory subset and a CD45RA+ naive subset were separated from the CD4+ cells. The sample is drawn from a study of shared clonotypes between healthy human individuals. Sorted-subset replicate PCR reactions were performed with approximately 200 ng DNA, corresponding to 30,000 to 35,000 T cell genomes. Data came from immunoSEQ multiplex PCR; TCRdb stores just in-frame clones and leaves some out. The sample has some 1 million clones; about 77% are singletons.

The chain couples TRBV5-6 to TRBJ2-7; D uncertain. The sequencing input was memory CD4+ T cells sorted from blood. Subset reported: CD45RA-negative fraction. The sequence was obtained from a young man in good health. The CDR3 DNA reads TGTGCCAGCAGCCCCTCCCGGACCCCCTTCATGTACGAGCAGTACTTC. Its protein product is CASSPSRTPFMYEQYF.